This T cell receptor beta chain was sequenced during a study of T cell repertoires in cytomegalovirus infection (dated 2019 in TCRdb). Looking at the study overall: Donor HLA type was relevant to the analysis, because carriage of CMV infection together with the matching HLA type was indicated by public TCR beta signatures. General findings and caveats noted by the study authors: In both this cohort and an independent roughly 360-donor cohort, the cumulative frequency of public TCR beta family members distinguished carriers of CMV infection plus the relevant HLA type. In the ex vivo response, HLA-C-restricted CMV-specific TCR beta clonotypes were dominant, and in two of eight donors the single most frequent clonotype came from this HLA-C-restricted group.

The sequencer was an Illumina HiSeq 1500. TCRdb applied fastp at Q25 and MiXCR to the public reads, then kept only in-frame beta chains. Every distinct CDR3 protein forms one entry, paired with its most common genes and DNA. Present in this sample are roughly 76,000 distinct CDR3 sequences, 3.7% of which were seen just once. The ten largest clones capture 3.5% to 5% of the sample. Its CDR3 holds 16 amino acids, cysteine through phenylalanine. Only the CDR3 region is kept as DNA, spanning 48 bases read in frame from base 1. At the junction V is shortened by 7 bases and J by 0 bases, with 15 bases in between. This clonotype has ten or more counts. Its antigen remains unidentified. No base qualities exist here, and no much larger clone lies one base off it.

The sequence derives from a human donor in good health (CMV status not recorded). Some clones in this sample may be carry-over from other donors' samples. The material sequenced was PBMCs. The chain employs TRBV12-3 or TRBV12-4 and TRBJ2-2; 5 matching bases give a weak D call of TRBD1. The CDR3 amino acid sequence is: CASTPPGRANTGELFF. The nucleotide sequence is TGTGCCAGCACCCCCCCCGGCAGGGCGAACACCGGGGAGCTGTTTTTT.